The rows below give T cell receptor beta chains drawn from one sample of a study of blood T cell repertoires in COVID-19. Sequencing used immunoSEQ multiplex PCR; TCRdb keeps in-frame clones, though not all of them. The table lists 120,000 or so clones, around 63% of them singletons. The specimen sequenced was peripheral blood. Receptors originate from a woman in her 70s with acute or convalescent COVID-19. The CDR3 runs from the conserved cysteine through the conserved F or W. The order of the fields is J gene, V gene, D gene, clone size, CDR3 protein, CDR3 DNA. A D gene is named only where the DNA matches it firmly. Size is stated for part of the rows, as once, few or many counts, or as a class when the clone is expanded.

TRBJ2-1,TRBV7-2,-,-,CASSATGGGSYNEQFF,TGTGCCAGCAGCGCAACAGGGGGGGGCTCCTACAATGAGCAGTTCTTC
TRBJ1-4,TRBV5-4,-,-,CASSKRSGLGEKLFF,TGTGCCAGCAGCAAACGATCGGGACTGGGAGAAAAACTGTTTTTT
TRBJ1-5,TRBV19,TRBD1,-,CASSVWGQGNQPQHF,TGTGCCAGTAGTGTATGGGGACAGGGGAATCAGCCCCAGCATTTT
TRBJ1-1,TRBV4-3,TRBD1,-,CASSPTRGQDTEAFF,TGCGCCAGCAGCCCGACCCGGGGACAGGACACTGAAGCTTTCTTT
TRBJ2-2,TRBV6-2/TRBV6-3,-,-,CASSTEGTGELFF,TGTGCCAGCAGCACCGAGGGCACCGGGGAGCTGTTTTTT
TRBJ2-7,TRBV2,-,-,CASSDSTGKDTYEQYF,TGTGCCAGCAGTGACTCTACGGGGAAGGATACCTACGAGCAGTACTTC
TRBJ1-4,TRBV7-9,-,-,CASSLSPVLAQEKLFF,TGTGCCAGCAGCTTAAGCCCGGTGTTAGCGCAGGAAAAACTGTTTTTT
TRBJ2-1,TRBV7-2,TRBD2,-,CASSTSGGLYNEQFF,TGTGCCAGCAGTACTAGCGGGGGGCTCTACAATGAGCAGTTCTTC
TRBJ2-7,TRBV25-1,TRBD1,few,CASRPTGSSYEQYF,TGTGCCAGCAGGCCGACAGGGAGCTCCTACGAGCAGTACTTC
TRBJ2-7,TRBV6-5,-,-,CASSQSRTAYEQYF,TGTGCCAGCAGCCAATCCCGGACAGCCTACGAGCAGTACTTC
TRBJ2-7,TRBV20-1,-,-,CSASKQGYEQYF,TGCAGTGCTAGTAAGCAGGGCTACGAGCAGTACTTC
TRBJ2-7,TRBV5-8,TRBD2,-,CASSGGVAGYLEQYF,TGTGCCAGCAGCGGGGGGGTAGCGGGCTACCTCGAGCAGTACTTC
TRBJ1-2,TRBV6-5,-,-,CASSRGGYTF,TGTGCCAGCAGTAGGGGTGGCTACACCTTC
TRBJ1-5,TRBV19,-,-,CASTRGGNSNQPQHF,TGTGCCAGTACTAGGGGAGGGAATAGCAATCAGCCCCAGCATTTT